This TCR beta chain was profiled in a study of CD8+CD57+ T cells in acquired aplastic anemia. The template for TCR beta VDJ and CDR3 sequence profiling was genomic DNA. MiXCR, run by TCRdb on the reads, gives a single entry per CDR3 protein. The data show about 190,000 distinct CDR3 sequences, under 70% seen once. CDR3 size: 16 residues. J gave up 4 bases and V 0 bases, and 8 bases lay outside the gene matches. Germline V CDR1 and CDR2: SGHNT, YYREEE (reference sequence). The source of this sequence is a human donor with severe aplastic anemia or a healthy control (not recorded which). This chain links TRBV5-4 with TRBJ1-1, with 8 positions matching TRBD1. Sequences were obtained from sorted CD4+, CD8+, or CD8+CD57+ T cells (not recorded which) from PBMCs. The CDR3 DNA reads TGTGCCAGCAGCTTGGGGGGCAGGGGGCAGAGCACTGAAGCTTTCTTT. This codes for CASSLGGRGQSTEAFF.